The clone carrying this T cell receptor (beta chain) has only a few counts. Antigen: not known. This may be a read error: a much more frequent sequence differs by one nucleotide. The sample originates from a study of T cells after yellow fever vaccination. Study-wide results and caveats: Some clonotypes were seen in both the CD4 and the CD8 compartments. These made up a small share and likely arose from convergent recombination. Primary-vaccination clones mostly resurfaced post-booster (96% CD4, just under 90% CD8).

TCRdb independently ran MiXCR on the 5' RACE reads; one entry per CDR3 protein. This table holds more than 450,000 distinct CDR3 sequences, around a fifth found once. V dropped 5 bases and J dropped 5; count of bases not matched to a gene: 0. The CDR3 runs 13 residues. CDR1 and CDR2 (germline): SEHNR, FQNEAQ (reference sequence). The chain links TRBV7-9 to TRBJ2-1; 10 bases line up with TRBD1. The receptor was derived from a man aged 18-30 years who received the YFV17D yellow fever vaccine. Sequencing used PBMCs, obtained roughly 20 days after the first yellow fever vaccination. The CDR3 DNA reads TGTGCCAGCAGCGGGACAGGGGACAATGAGCAGTTCTTC. Protein product: CASSGTGDNEQFF.